This entry lists 19 T cell receptor beta chains sequenced from one sample in a study of T cell repertoires in cytomegalovirus infection. Their antigens are not known. TCRdb reprocessed the reads with MiXCR, giving one entry per CDR3 protein. The sample lists around 34,000 distinct CDR3 sequences; 40% to 65% were seen once. The source material was CD8+ T cells from cultured PBMCs, sampled from culture after CMV antigen stimulation. These receptors all stem from a human donor in good health (CMV status not recorded). Some clones in this sample may be carry-over from other donors' samples.

The CDR3: CASSLRTPSSYNEQFF. Written as DNA, the CDR3 is TGTGCCAGCAGCCTCAGGACTCCTAGCTCCTACAATGAGCAGTTCTTC. V usage is TRBV7-6 and J usage is TRBJ2-1; TRBD2 might be the D (5 bases). CDR1 and CDR2 (germline): SGHVS, FNYEAQ. The V and J ends lost 5 bases and 0 bases respectively, with 14 bases between them. This CDR3 comprises 16 residues.

The chain recombines TRBV29-1 with TRBJ2-7; D is unresolved. This CDR3 comprises 14 residues. Trimming removed 4 bases at V and 3 bases at J, with 16 bases between. Germline CDR1 SQVTM, CDR2 ANQGSEA. As DNA, the CDR3 is TGCAGCGTTGGTGGTTCCAAATATTACTACGAGCAGTACTTC. This codes for CSVGGSKYYYEQYF.

This sequence joins TRBV20-1 and TRBJ2-3, with a weak D call TRBD1 (7 bases). The CDR3 runs 16 residues. V was trimmed by 1 base and J by 5 bases, leaving 19 bases between them. CDR1 and CDR2 (germline): DFQATT, SNEGSKA (reference sequence). CDR3 sequence (DNA): TGCAGTGCTAGAGGGGTTTGGAGGGGGCGCGAAGATACGCAGTATTTT. Protein sequence: CSARGVWRGREDTQYF.

The V gene is TRBV29-1, the J gene TRBJ2-7, with 7 positions matching TRBD2. The CDR3 sequence is 15 residues long. Germline V lookup: CDR1 SQVTM, CDR2 ANQGSEA. V shed 0 bases, J shed 4 bases, and the junction held 9 bases outside the gene matches. The CDR3 is CSVEDRSVGRYEQYF. For the CDR3, the DNA is TGCAGCGTTGAAGATAGGTCAGTCGGGAGGTACGAGCAGTACTTC.

The chain is built from TRBV7-8 and TRBJ2-1; maybe TRBD2 (6 bases). The V gene lost 6 bases and the J gene lost 0 bases, with 15 bases spanning the gap. Germline values: CDR1 SGHVS, CDR2 FQNEAQ. The CDR3 has 16 amino acids. The CDR3 nucleotides are TGTGCCAGCAGTCGGAGGGCGGGACCCTCCTACAATGAGCAGTTCTTC. This codes for CASSRRAGPSYNEQFF.

This clonotype was seen only a few times. J is TRBJ2-3 and V is TRBV6-1; 8 bases agree with TRBD1. CDR1 is MNHNS and CDR2 is SASEGT in the germline V gene. V gave up 6 bases and J gave up 3 bases; unmatched junction bases: 8. The CDR3 extends over 15 amino acids. Here the CDR3 DNA reads TGTGCCAGCAGAGCAGGACAGGGTGGGACAGATACGCAGTATTTT. Residues: CASRAGQGGTDTQYF.

The chain uses TRBV6-5 and TRBJ2-2; no clear D. Germline lookup yields CDR1 MNHEY and CDR2 SVGAGI. There are 17 residues in the CDR3. Trimming took 5 bases from V and 7 from J, leaving 23 bases between them. DNA of the CDR3: TGTGCCAGCAGTGACCCTACGCCGTCTTTTTCCATCGGGGAGCTGTTTTTT. This encodes CASSDPTPSFSIGELFF.

This clonotype showed up many times. The chain carries TRBV7-2 and TRBJ2-3; either TRBD1 or TRBD2 may supply D (5 bases each). V was pared by 1 base and J by 1 base, with 12 bases between. The CDR3 contains 16 residues. Germline CDR1 is SGHTA and CDR2 is FQGNSA. The chain's CDR3 is CASSLGWGTRTDTQYF. CDR3 coding DNA: TGTGCCAGCAGCTTAGGGTGGGGGACCCGCACAGATACGCAGTATTTT.

The genes are TRBV7-9 and TRBJ1-4, with D unresolved. Germline V lookup: CDR1 SEHNR, CDR2 FQNEAQ (reference sequence). The CDR3 loop spans 16 amino acids. V was clipped by 5 bases and J by 0 bases, with 13 bases between them. This CDR3 reads CASSRTLGATNEKLFF. CDR3 DNA: TGTGCCAGCAGCCGGACCCTCGGAGCAACTAATGAAAAACTGTTTTTT.

V and J are TRBV6-6 and TRBJ2-1, with 10 bases matching TRBD1. Looked up from germline, CDR1 is MNHNY and CDR2 is SVGAGI (reference sequence). This CDR3 region has 15 residues. J lost 10 bases, V lost 0 bases, and 6 bases had no gene match. The CDR3 region has the DNA TGTGCCAGCAGTTACTCGGGACAGGGGAATTTAGAGCAGTTCTTC. Its protein is CASSYSGQGNLEQFF.

This clonotype was counted between two and nine times. The chain has TRBV5-5 and TRBJ2-5, with D perhaps being TRBD1 or TRBD2 (5 bases each). The V gene lost 2 bases and the J gene lost 3 bases, with 11 bases spanning the gap. Germline-derived CDR1 and CDR2 are SGHKS and YYEKEE (reference sequence). This CDR3 is 14 amino acids long. This chain's CDR3 is CASSFGKGKETQYF. The CDR3 DNA reads as TGTGCCAGCAGCTTCGGGAAGGGGAAAGAGACCCAGTACTTC.

This clonotype has only a few counts. The rearrangement joins TRBV6-5 to TRBJ1-6; 7 bases are shared with TRBD1. V shed 6 bases, J shed 9 bases, and the junction held 11 bases outside the gene matches. The CDR3 covers 15 residues. CDR1 is MNHEY and CDR2 is SVGAGI in the germline V gene. As DNA, the CDR3 is TGTGCCAGCAGGGCTAGCGAGGGGGCTAGTTCACCCCTCCACTTT. It yields the protein CASRASEGASSPLHF.

The V call is TRBV28, the J call TRBJ1-2; 9 bases match TRBD1. The germline gives CDR1 MDHEN, CDR2 SYDVKM. V lost 5 bases, J lost 4 bases, and 11 bases stayed unmatched. The CDR3 totals 16 residues. This chain's CDR3 is CASSLCTGGVPYGYTF. Here the CDR3 DNA reads TGTGCCAGCAGTCTCTGTACAGGGGGCGTCCCCTATGGCTACACCTTC.

The V gene is TRBV10-3, the J gene TRBJ2-1; D is perhaps TRBD2 (6 bases). This CDR3 is 15 amino acids long. Germline V gives CDR1 ENHRY, CDR2 SYGVKD. Trimming left V 5 bases short and J 8 bases short, with 19 bases between. The CDR3 spells CAISSRDFRFDEQFF. The CDR3, as DNA: TGTGCCATCAGTAGCCGGGACTTCAGGTTCGATGAGCAGTTCTTC.

The J gene is TRBJ2-3, the V gene TRBV7-2; no clear D. The germline gives CDR1 SGHTA, CDR2 FQGNSA. CDR3 length: 15 amino acids. V lost 3 bases and J 2 bases, leaving 12 bases between the germline ends. CDR3 sequence reads: CASSFRPRNTDTQYF. DNA for the CDR3: TGTGCCAGCAGCTTCCGGCCCCGAAACACAGATACGCAGTATTTT.

The chain couples TRBV7-9 to TRBJ2-7; D is unclear. Germline CDR1 is SEHNR and CDR2 is FQNEAQ (reference sequence). The CDR3 consists of 14 residues. V was clipped by 2 bases and J by 3 bases, with 11 bases between them. The CDR3 loop is CASSLTQKGYEQYF. The CDR3 nucleotides are TGTGCCAGCAGCTTAACGCAAAAGGGCTACGAGCAGTACTTC.

The V and J genes are TRBV19 and TRBJ2-7; TRBD2 matches 10 bases. This CDR3 has 16 amino acids. With V trimmed by 6 bases and J by 2 bases, 10 bases remained unmatched. Germline CDR1 LNHDA, CDR2 SQIVND (reference sequence). CDR3 protein: CASSISGGILPYEQYF. CDR3 DNA sequence: TGTGCCAGTAGCATTAGCGGGGGGATCCTTCCCTACGAGCAGTACTTC. Based on the CDR3 plus reference TRBV19 and TRBJ2-7, the full variable domain is DGGITQSPKYLFRKEGQNVTLSCEQNLNHDAMYWYRQDPGQGLRLIYYSQIVNDFQKGDIAEGYSVSREKKESFPLTVTSAQKNPTAFYLCASSISGGILPYEQYFGPGTRLTVT.

This chain uses TRBV12-3 or TRBV12-4 with TRBJ2-5; 10 nucleotides match TRBD2. This CDR3 spans 15 amino acids. V lost 6 bases and J lost 3; bases outside the gene matches: 7. CDR3 coding DNA: TGTGCCAGCAGCAGGACTAGCGGAGTCAAAGAGACCCAGTACTTC. Amino acid sequence: CASSRTSGVKETQYF.

The chain is built from TRBV29-1 and TRBJ2-1, with D perhaps TRBD1 or TRBD2 (5 bases each). Germline assignment: CDR1 SQVTM and CDR2 ANQGSEA. Trimming took off 6 bases at V and 2 bases at J, with 23 bases between the two ends. The CDR3 runs 17 residues. CDR3 sequence: CSVFARRSGTPYNEQFF. The CDR3 DNA is TGCAGCGTGTTCGCTCGTAGGTCAGGGACGCCCTACAATGAGCAGTTCTTC.